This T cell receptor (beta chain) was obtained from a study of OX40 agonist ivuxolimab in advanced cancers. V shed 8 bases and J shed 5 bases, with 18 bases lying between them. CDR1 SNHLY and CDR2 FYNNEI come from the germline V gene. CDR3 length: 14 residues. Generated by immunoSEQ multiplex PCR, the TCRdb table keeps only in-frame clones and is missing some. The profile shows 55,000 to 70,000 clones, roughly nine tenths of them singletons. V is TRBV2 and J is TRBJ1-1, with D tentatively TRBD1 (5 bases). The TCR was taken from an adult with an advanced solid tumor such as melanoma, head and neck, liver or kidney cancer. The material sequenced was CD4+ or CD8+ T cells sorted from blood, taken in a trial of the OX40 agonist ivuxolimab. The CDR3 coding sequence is TGTGCCAGCTTCCTACCGGAGGGGAGGACTGAAGCTTTCTTT. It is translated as CASFLPEGRTEAFF.